This TCR beta chain was identified in a study of T-cell memory formation after mild COVID-19. Study-wide results and caveats: Contracting clones from day 15 to 85 had balanced CD4/CD8; later expanders favoured CD4+. Pre-infection memory contained some responding clones, which suggested that cross-reactive memory had joined.

V was pared by 3 bases and J by 5 bases, with 7 bases between. The CDR3 is 12 amino acids. Looked up from germline, CDR1 is KGHSH and CDR2 is LQKENI. About this clonotype: Its antigen is undetermined.

A single record per CDR3 protein comes from TCRdb applying MiXCR to the 5' RACE reads. This table holds 100,000 to 150,000 distinct CDR3 sequences, over 15% found once. The sequenced sample consisted of PBMCs or a T cell subset sorted from them (not recorded which). This TCR derives from a man between 18 and 35 years old who had mild COVID-19 (a few samples of this study predate the infection). Cell type and time point are not known. J is TRBJ1-1 and V is TRBV18; the D gene is possibly TRBD1 (6 bases). The CDR3 DNA follows: TGTGCCAGCTCACCGGACAGTACTGAAGCTTTCTTT. It encodes CASSPDSTEAFF.